Detailed here is one T cell receptor beta chain. Other DNA variants within this sample encode the same CDR3. The entry originates in a study of shared clonotypes between healthy human individuals. For the study at large: Researchers drew samples from two women and a few men aged 18 to 49.

Some clones are missing from TCRdb's copy, which holds only in-frame ones; the method was immunoSEQ multiplex PCR. The sample yields around 180,000 clones, 80% to 95% seen once. The V and J ends lost 2 bases and 4 bases respectively, with 8 bases between them. The germline CDR1 and CDR2 sequences are MNHEY and SVGAGI. CDR3 length equals 13 residues. CD4+ cells were split into CD45RA+ naive and CD45RA-negative memory subsets. Sequencing was carried out using naive CD4+ T cells sorted from blood. Described subset: CD45RA+ positively selected. This clonotype was sampled from a woman aged 25 to 39 in good health. V gene TRBV6-5 combines with J gene TRBJ1-1; D remains ambiguous. CDR3 DNA sequence: TGTGCCAGCAGTTACGAAGGGCTCACTGAAGCTTTCTTT. The encoded protein is CASSYEGLTEAFF.